What follows is one TCR beta chain and its context. Possible read error: a much larger clone is one base away. The CDR3 has 16 residues. Trimming removed 0 bases from V and 6 bases from J, with 17 bases in between. Germline V gene lookup returns CDR1 DFQATT and CDR2 SNEGSKA (reference sequence). TCRdb recomputed calls from the 5' RACE reads with MiXCR, one row per CDR3 protein. Of around 290,000 distinct CDR3 sequences in the sample, 8% to 9.5% were seen once. The data were taken from a study of identical twins. These data also featured in a second study, about yellow fever vaccine responses in identical twins.

Input material: CD8+ T cells sorted from blood. This chain joins TRBV20-1 and TRBJ2-2, with D possibly being TRBD1 (6 bases). The receptor's source is a woman aged 18-30 years in good health. Written as DNA, the CDR3 is TGCAGTGCTAGAGATCTAGGGGGACGGGACCCCGGGGAGCTGTTTTTT. Amino acid sequence: CSARDLGGRDPGELFF.